A single sample gave rise to the 28 T cell receptor beta chains below, sequenced in a study of CD8 T cells in ankylosing spondylitis. Using its own MiXCR run on the 5' RACE reads, TCRdb lists one record per CDR3 protein. The sample lists about 250,000 distinct CDR3 sequences; over 30% were seen once. The sample taken for sequencing was blood, either unsorted or a sorted T cell fraction (not recorded which). The receptors here all came from a male donor with ankylosing spondylitis or in good health (not recorded which).

This clonotype was detected a few times. This chain links TRBV5-1 with TRBJ2-3; D not resolved. Per the germline V gene, CDR1 is SGHRS and CDR2 is YFSETQ. The V end lost 7 bases, the J end lost 4 bases, and 19 bases lay between the germline ends. The CDR3 is 15 amino acids. CDR3 coding DNA: TGCGCCAGCTCCCCTTTTGGCGGCGGTTCAGATACGCAGTATTTT. Translated, it gives CASSPFGGGSDTQYF.

This clonotype was detected a few times. The genes are TRBV27 and TRBJ1-5; 9 bases agree with TRBD1. Germline trimming cut 5 bases from V and 0 bases from J; bases unmatched to any gene: 17. The CDR3 contains 20 residues. The germline gives CDR1 MNHEY, CDR2 SMNVEV (reference sequence). CDR3 bases: TGTGCCAGCAGTCCACGCGGCGCCGGGACAGGGTCTGTTAGCAATCAGCCCCAGCATTTT. It codes for CASSPRGAGTGSVSNQPQHF.

CDR3 in amino acids: CSADRHNEQFF. The CDR3 DNA reads TGCAGTGCCGACAGGCACAATGAGCAGTTCTTC. The gene calls are TRBV20-1 and TRBJ2-1; a possible D gene is TRBD1 (6 bases). Germline V CDR1 and CDR2: DFQATT, SNEGSKA (reference sequence). Trimming shortened V by 6 bases and J by 5 bases, and 8 bases separated the two germline ends. The CDR3 extends over 11 amino acids.

The V and J genes are TRBV7-9 and TRBJ2-1; TRBD2 is a possible D gene (5 bases). Germline loops: CDR1 SEHNR, CDR2 FQNEAQ (reference sequence). V shed 7 bases and J shed 8 bases, with 9 bases lying between them. CDR3 length: 11 residues. In DNA form, the CDR3 reads TGTGCCAGCAACGGGAACGATGAGCAGTTCTTC. It encodes CASNGNDEQFF. The variable domain in full, completed from reference TRBV7-9 and TRBJ2-1, reads DTGVSQNPRHKITKRGQNVTFRCDPISEHNRLYWYRQTLGQGPEFLTYFQNEAQLEKSRLLSDRFSAERPKGSFSTLEIQRTEQGDSAMYLCASNGNDEQFFGPGTRLTVL.

DNA of the CDR3: TGTGCCAGCAGCTTAGATGTCGGGAACACTGAAGCTTTCTTT. Protein sequence: CASSLDVGNTEAFF. The rearrangement joins TRBV7-6 to TRBJ1-1; D is undetermined. The CDR3 totals 14 residues. The germline gives CDR1 SGHVS, CDR2 FNYEAQ. V was shortened by 1 base and J by 1 base, with 7 bases between the two germline ends.

The chain has TRBV7-8 and TRBJ2-3; no reliable D call. With 8 bases removed from V and 6 bases from J, the gap between germline ends came to 15 bases. Germline values: CDR1 SGHVS, CDR2 FQNEAQ. This CDR3 is built from 13 residues. Here the CDR3 DNA reads TGTGCCAGCCAATTCGACTGGGCCGATACGCAGTATTTT. Translation: CASQFDWADTQYF.

This chain uses TRBV20-1 with TRBJ2-3; no definite D call. The CDR3 is 14 residues long. In germline, CDR1 is DFQATT, CDR2 SNEGSKA (reference sequence). V gave up 1 base and J gave up 0 bases, with 8 bases separating them. CDR3 protein: CSARVRVSTDTQYF. As DNA, the CDR3 is TGCAGTGCTAGAGTACGGGTGAGCACAGATACGCAGTATTTT.

This clonotype was counted only a few times. The genes are TRBV6-1 and TRBJ1-2; D is undetermined. Trimming took 6 bases from V and 3 from J, leaving 14 bases between them. Looked up from germline, CDR1 is MNHNS and CDR2 is SASEGT. The CDR3 contains 14 residues. CDR3 loop: CASSPSAGDYGYTF. As DNA, the CDR3 is TGTGCCAGCAGCCCCTCTGCCGGGGACTATGGCTACACCTTC.

This clonotype was detected only a few times. The V and J genes are TRBV7-2 and TRBJ2-3; D gene unclear. Trimming cost V 1 base and J 5 bases, with 13 bases left between them. Germline values: CDR1 SGHTA, CDR2 FQGNSA. This CDR3 has 15 residues. This CDR3 reads CASSLVGRSGDTQYF. DNA of the CDR3: TGTGCCAGCAGCTTAGTTGGTAGGTCAGGAGATACGCAGTATTTT.

This clonotype turned up a few times. The chain combines TRBV29-1 with TRBJ2-5; weak D call: TRBD1 (6 bases). This CDR3 is built from 13 residues. V was cut by 1 base and J by 5 bases, with 11 bases left in between. Germline V lookup: CDR1 SQVTM, CDR2 ANQGSEA. The CDR3 bases are TGCAGCGTTGAAGGCAGGGGTGAGGAGACCCAGTACTTC. It is translated as CSVEGRGEETQYF.

In its sample, this clonotype was seen a few times. This sequence joins TRBV20-1 and TRBJ2-2; TRBD1 might be the D (5 bases). From germline, CDR1 is DFQATT and CDR2 SNEGSKA (reference sequence). Trimming pared 6 bases from V and 1 base from J, leaving 15 bases between. CDR3 length equals 15 residues. CDR3 loop: CSAESGHQNTGELFF. The CDR3 region has the DNA TGCAGTGCAGAGAGTGGACACCAGAACACCGGGGAGCTGTTTTTT.

This clonotype came up a few times. This sequence joins TRBV20-1 and TRBJ2-7; D is uncertain. This CDR3 is built from 13 residues. Germline lookup yields CDR1 DFQATT and CDR2 SNEGSKA (reference sequence). Trimming removed 1 base at V and 3 bases at J, with 10 bases between. CDR3 loop: CSARGWLDYEQYF. CDR3 DNA sequence: TGCAGTGCTAGAGGTTGGCTGGACTACGAGCAGTACTTC.

The rearrangement uses TRBV3-1 and TRBJ2-5; D not certain. CDR3 length equals 15 residues. V was clipped by 10 bases and J by 5 bases, with 23 bases between them. In germline, CDR1 is LGHDT, CDR2 YNNKEL (reference sequence). This chain's CDR3 is CATSQVVLGWETQYF. CDR3 DNA sequence: TGTGCCACCTCCCAAGTCGTTTTAGGGTGGGAGACCCAGTACTTC.

This clonotype was recorded a few times. V usage is TRBV12-3 or TRBV12-4 and J usage is TRBJ2-3, with TRBD2 matching 7 bases. V lost 3 bases and J lost 2; bases outside the gene matches: 2. This CDR3 spans 14 amino acids. The CDR3 is CASSFSGITDTQYF. The CDR3 region has the DNA TGTGCCAGCAGTTTCAGCGGGATCACAGATACGCAGTATTTT.

V is TRBV20-1 and J is TRBJ2-5; no definite D call. The CDR3 sequence is 14 residues long. V lost 0 bases and J 1 base, leaving 9 bases between the germline ends. The germline V gene has CDR1 DFQATT and CDR2 SNEGSKA (reference sequence). The CDR3 reads CSARDPQVQETQYF. The CDR3 DNA follows: TGCAGTGCTAGAGATCCGCAGGTCCAAGAGACCCAGTACTTC.

CDR3 sequence (DNA): TGCAGTGTCATACCCGGGACAGGGAACACTGAAGCTTTCTTT. Protein sequence: CSVIPGTGNTEAFF. This chain links TRBV20-1 with TRBJ1-1; TRBD1 agrees at 8 bases. Per germline, CDR1 DFQATT and CDR2 SNEGSKA (reference sequence). V lost 7 bases, J lost 1 base, and 8 bases stayed unmatched. The CDR3 length is 14 residues.

The gene calls are TRBV12-3 or TRBV12-4 and TRBJ2-7; 9 positions agree with TRBD2. There are 16 residues in the CDR3. The V gene end was trimmed by 6 bases and the J gene end by 11 bases; junction bases not matched to a gene: 20. CDR3 region: CASSHSYSGGPALEYF. For the CDR3, the DNA is TGTGCCAGCAGCCACTCGTATAGCGGGGGCCCGGCTTTGGAGTACTTC.

The J gene is TRBJ1-6, the V gene TRBV4-1; tentative D call: TRBD1 (5 bases). There are 16 residues in the CDR3. The V end was cut by 0 bases, the J end by 8 bases, with 14 bases between. Germline V gives CDR1 MGHRA, CDR2 YSYEKL. The CDR3 reads CASSQEGRGSDSPLHF. DNA for the CDR3: TGCGCCAGCAGCCAAGAGGGTCGGGGGTCGGATTCACCCCTCCACTTT.

CDR3 coding DNA: TGTGCCAGCAGCTTATCGGGTAGCGGGGGAGATACGCAGTATTTT. It codes for CASSLSGSGGDTQYF. The V call is TRBV7-9, the J call TRBJ2-3; 9 nucleotides line up with TRBD2. V lost 2 bases, J lost 5 bases, and 5 bases stayed unmatched. The CDR3 extends over 15 amino acids. Germline V lookup: CDR1 SEHNR, CDR2 FQNEAQ (reference sequence).

This clonotype was observed many times. The chain has TRBV12-3 or TRBV12-4 and TRBJ2-1, with TRBD2 matching over 7 bases. With 3 bases clipped from V and 10 bases from J, the junction kept 6 bases outside the gene matches. The CDR3 extends over 13 amino acids. The CDR3 sequence: CASSFISSGEQFF. CDR3 DNA: TGTGCCAGCAGTTTTATCTCTAGCGGCGAGCAGTTCTTC.

In the case of this clonotype: Germline is not matched at one junction end, which may reflect a read error. The CDR3: CASSLRGARTDTQYF. As DNA, the CDR3 is TGTGCTAGCAGCTTACGGGGGGCCCGCACAGATACGCAGTATTTT. The chain employs TRBV7-7 and TRBJ2-3; D may be TRBD2 (7 bases). Looked up from germline, CDR1 is SSHAT and CDR2 is FNYEAQ (reference sequence). The CDR3 contains 15 residues.

The chain recombines TRBV9 with TRBJ2-5, with D perhaps TRBD2 (5 bases). Germline V CDR1 and CDR2: SGDLS, YYNGEE. With 0 bases removed from V and 4 bases from J, the gap between germline ends came to 16 bases. The CDR3 contains 16 residues. The CDR3 bases are TGTGCCAGCAGCGTAGTGGTAGGGCCCGGAGGAGAGACCCAGTACTTC. It encodes CASSVVVGPGGETQYF.

V usage is TRBV15 and J usage is TRBJ1-2; TRBD1 agrees at 11 bases. The germline CDR1 and CDR2 sequences are LNHNV and YYDKDF (reference sequence). There are 14 residues in the CDR3. V lost 8 bases and J lost 7; bases outside the gene matches: 9. CDR3 DNA: TGTGCCACCCCCACCGGACAGGGGGCTGGTGGCTACACCTTC. Translated: CATPTGQGAGGYTF.

This rearrangement joins TRBV10-3 to TRBJ2-3; 10 bases agree with TRBD1. The CDR3 is 16 residues long. Trimming removed 4 bases from V and 3 bases from J; junction bases left unmatched: 7. CDR1 ENHRY and CDR2 SYGVKD come from the germline V gene. CDR3 sequence reads: CAISARQGADTDTQYF. Written as DNA, the CDR3 is TGTGCCATCAGTGCCCGACAGGGGGCGGATACAGATACGCAGTATTTT.

In its sample, this clonotype was seen a few times. The rearrangement joins TRBV19 to TRBJ2-7; no clear D. This CDR3 spans 13 amino acids. Germline CDR1 and CDR2: LNHDA and SQIVND (reference sequence). V was trimmed by 1 base and J by 3 bases, leaving 7 bases between them. CDR3 region: CASSIVPSYEQYF. The DNA for the CDR3 is TGTGCCAGTAGTATAGTTCCCAGCTACGAGCAGTACTTC.

The chain employs TRBV10-3 and TRBJ2-2, with D possibly being TRBD1 or TRBD2 (5 bases each). Trimming removed 4 bases from V and 7 bases from J, with 16 bases in between. The length of the CDR3 is 15 residues. Germline V gene data show CDR1 as ENHRY and CDR2 as SYGVKD. The CDR3 sequence is CAISGGWPYDGELFF. In DNA, the CDR3 is TGTGCCATCAGTGGGGGGTGGCCGTACGACGGGGAGCTGTTTTTT.

This clonotype came up a few times. CDR3 residues: CSARDTGRRTYNEQFF. For the CDR3, the DNA is TGCAGTGCTAGAGATACGGGGCGTAGGACCTACAATGAGCAGTTCTTC. The V and J genes are TRBV20-1 and TRBJ2-1; either TRBD1 or TRBD2 may fit D (5 bases each). CDR3 length: 16 amino acids. The germline V and J ends were trimmed by 0 bases and 2 bases, with 14 bases remaining between them. Per the germline V gene, CDR1 is DFQATT and CDR2 is SNEGSKA (reference sequence).

This clonotype appeared a few times. This rearrangement joins TRBV20-1 to TRBJ2-5; a possible D gene is TRBD1 (5 bases). The germline V gene encodes CDR1 DFQATT and CDR2 SNEGSKA (reference sequence). This CDR3 comprises 12 residues. V was trimmed by 6 bases and J by 9 bases, leaving 17 bases between them. The CDR3 loop is CSAAKSGQPQYF. The CDR3, as DNA: TGCAGTGCCGCAAAATCAGGGCAGCCCCAGTACTTC.